Listed here are 22 T cell receptor beta chains from one sample, sequenced in a study of shared clonotypes between healthy human individuals (dated by TCRdb to 2020 to 2022). For the CD8 naive samples, CD45RO-negative cells were positively selected for CCR7, yielding a CD45RA+CCR7+ population from which TemRA cells were excluded. Library method: the immunoSEQ multiplex PCR assay. Imported from immuneACCESS, the table was reduced by TCRdb to in-frame sequences with V and J called. These copies leave out some clones; in studies compared against another copy, an unresolved V gene accounts for under half, and the cause of the remainder is not known. The sample table contains about 2 million clones; only one count was recorded for about 94% of them. The top ten clonotypes cover around 1.1% of the sample. Specimen: naive CD8+ T cells sorted from blood. Per the publication, the cell subset or site label means: CD45RA+CCR7+. Receptor source: a man aged 18-30 years in good health.

The rearrangement uses TRBV30 and TRBJ2-1; maybe TRBD2 (6 bases). V shed 0 bases and J shed 4 bases, with 10 bases lying between them. Germline values: CDR1 GTSNPN, CDR2 SVGIG (reference sequence). This CDR3 has 14 amino acids. The CDR3 nucleotides are TGTGCCTGGAGTGTTAGGGGACTGTACAATGAGCAGTTCTTC. Translated: CAWSVRGLYNEQFF.

About this clone itself: The sample carries other DNA sequences with the same CDR3. This chain links TRBV4-1 with TRBJ1-5; D is unresolved. CDR1 is MGHRA and CDR2 is YSYEKL in the germline V gene. Trimming left V 3 bases short and J 0 bases short, with 6 bases between. The CDR3 extends over 14 amino acids. Here the CDR3 reads CASSQVDSNQPQHF. CDR3 DNA sequence: TGCGCCAGCAGCCAGGTGGATAGCAATCAGCCCCAGCATTTT.

The rearrangement joins TRBV19 to TRBJ2-1, with TRBD2 matching over 11 bases. This CDR3 region has 16 residues. CDR1 is LNHDA, CDR2 SQIVND, per germline (reference sequence). After removal of 4 bases from V and 5 bases from J, the junction contained 7 bases not matched to a gene. The CDR3 sequence is CASSSSLAGVDNEQFF. DNA of the CDR3: TGTGCCAGTAGTAGCTCACTAGCGGGAGTCGACAATGAGCAGTTCTTC.

In this sample, this clone turned up a few times. The chain has TRBV19 and TRBJ1-3, with a weak D call TRBD1 (5 bases). Deletions cut 2 bases from V and 7 bases from J, with 18 bases between. Germline loops: CDR1 LNHDA, CDR2 SQIVND (reference sequence). CDR3 length equals 16 residues. CDR3 sequence reads: CASSINAQGWRNTIYF. In DNA form, the CDR3 reads TGTGCCAGTAGTATAAATGCCCAGGGCTGGAGGAACACCATATATTTT.

The rearrangement joins TRBV4-1 to TRBJ2-7; D possibly corresponds to TRBD2 (6 bases). This CDR3 region has 13 residues. Germline CDR1 is MGHRA and CDR2 is YSYEKL. Trimming cost V 4 bases and J 6 bases, with 13 bases left between them. CDR3 loop: CASSPSEGIEQYF. For the CDR3, the DNA is TGCGCCAGCAGCCCATCGGAGGGGATCGAGCAGTACTTC.

This chain uses TRBV11-2 with TRBJ2-5, with D possibly being TRBD2 (6 bases). This CDR3 has 12 amino acids. Germline-derived CDR1 and CDR2 are SGHAT and FQNNGV. Trimming removed 6 bases from V and 4 bases from J, with 9 bases in between. CDR3 sequence reads: CASRMGGETQYF. CDR3 sequence (DNA): TGTGCCAGCAGAATGGGGGGAGAGACCCAGTACTTC.

V and J are TRBV4-1 and TRBJ2-5, with D unresolved. The CDR3 is made up of 12 amino acids. Germline V gene data show CDR1 as MGHRA and CDR2 as YSYEKL. Trimming removed 4 bases at V and 5 bases at J, with 8 bases between. For the CDR3, the DNA is TGCGCCAGCAGCCTGGGATCTGAGACCCAGTACTTC. It translates to CASSLGSETQYF.

This chain joins TRBV5-8 and TRBJ1-1; D is ambiguous. The CDR3 covers 15 residues. CDR1 is SGHTS, CDR2 YDEGEE, per germline. Trimming stripped 0 bases from V and 6 bases from J, with 15 bases between. In nucleotides, the CDR3 is TGTGCCAGCAGCTTGGCCTGGCTCTCCTCCTCTGAAGCTTTCTTT. Its translation: CASSLAWLSSSEAFF.

The chain links TRBV28 to TRBJ1-1; 9 nucleotides align to TRBD1. V was clipped by 5 bases and J by 0 bases; unmatched bases: 7. The CDR3 totals 16 residues. Germline lookup yields CDR1 MDHEN and CDR2 SYDVKM. The CDR3 nucleotides are TGTGCCAGCAGTACGAGGGACAGGGTAATGAACACTGAAGCTTTCTTT. Protein: CASSTRDRVMNTEAFF.

This chain joins TRBV5-1 and TRBJ2-1; 11 nucleotides line up with TRBD2. The CDR3 length is 18 residues. J gave up 0 bases and V 0 bases, and 5 bases lay outside the gene matches. Germline assignment: CDR1 SGHRS and CDR2 YFSETQ. The DNA of the CDR3 is TGCGCCAGCAGCTTGGCGACTAGCGGGAAGAGCTCCTACAATGAGCAGTTCTTC. This gives the protein CASSLATSGKSSYNEQFF. The full variable domain, with the rest looked up from reference TRBV5-1 and TRBJ2-1, is KAGVTQTPRYLIKTRGQQVTLSCSPISGHRSVSWYQQTPGQGLQFLFEYFSETQRNKGNFPGRFSGRQFSNSRSEMNVSTLELGDSALYLCASSLATSGKSSYNEQFFGPGTRLTVL.

The chain joins TRBV4-1 to TRBJ2-7, with 10 bases fitting TRBD1. With 2 bases clipped from V and 3 bases from J, the junction kept 7 bases outside the gene matches. CDR1 and CDR2 from the germline V gene are MGHRA and YSYEKL. The CDR3 runs to 16 residues. This CDR3 is CASSQRLTGGGYEQYF. CDR3 sequence (DNA): TGCGCCAGCAGCCAACGATTGACAGGGGGCGGCTACGAGCAGTACTTC.

In the case of this clone: Different DNA sequences within this sample yield the same CDR3. The chain joins TRBV27 to TRBJ2-7; tentative D call: TRBD2 (5 bases). The CDR3 loop spans 14 amino acids. V lost 3 bases to trimming and J lost 0 bases, with 9 bases between them. The germline gives CDR1 MNHEY, CDR2 SMNVEV (reference sequence). CDR3 amino acids: CASSFGGSSYEQYF. DNA for the CDR3: TGTGCCAGCAGTTTCGGTGGGAGCTCCTACGAGCAGTACTTC.

The gene calls are TRBV4-1 and TRBJ2-3; 10 bases line up with TRBD2. V lost 4 bases, J lost 0 bases, and 4 bases stayed unmatched. The CDR3 totals 16 residues. CDR1 and CDR2 (germline): MGHRA, YSYEKL. The CDR3 reads CASSLIAGGSTDTQYF. Written as DNA, the CDR3 is TGCGCCAGCAGCCTGATAGCGGGGGGTAGCACAGATACGCAGTATTTT.

This chain uses TRBV28 with TRBJ2-7, with a weak D call TRBD1 (5 bases). Germline V gene data show CDR1 as MDHEN and CDR2 as SYDVKM. The CDR3 consists of 15 residues. With 1 base removed from V and 5 bases from J, the gap between germline ends came to 15 bases. The CDR3 loop reads CASSLSRQGEDEQYF. The DNA for the CDR3 is TGTGCCAGCAGTTTATCGCGGCAGGGTGAAGACGAGCAGTACTTC.

The V call is TRBV29-1, the J call TRBJ2-2, with unresolved D. The germline CDR1 and CDR2 sequences are SQVTM and ANQGSEA. The V gene lost 7 bases and the J gene lost 0 bases, with 9 bases spanning the gap. The CDR3 consists of 13 residues. The CDR3 protein is CSGVYTNTGELFF. The CDR3 nucleotides are TGCAGCGGGGTTTACACGAACACCGGGGAGCTGTTTTTT.

V and J are TRBV28 and TRBJ2-1; D possibly matches TRBD1 or TRBD2 (5 bases each). Germline loops: CDR1 MDHEN, CDR2 SYDVKM. The CDR3 length is 13 residues. Trimming cost V 5 bases and J 9 bases, with 14 bases left between them. CDR3 sequence: CASSRDPAGEQFF. CDR3 nucleotide sequence: TGTGCCAGCAGTCGGGACCCGGCGGGTGAGCAGTTCTTC.

The J gene is TRBJ2-7, the V gene TRBV30; a weak D match, TRBD1 (8 bases). The length of the CDR3 is 15 residues. Trimming stripped 3 bases from V and 5 bases from J, with 20 bases between. The germline gives CDR1 GTSNPN, CDR2 SVGIG (reference sequence). The CDR3 region is CAWRQQGGPVHEQYF. The CDR3 DNA reads as TGTGCCTGGAGACAACAGGGGGGGCCGGTCCACGAGCAGTACTTC.

This rearrangement joins TRBV25-1 to TRBJ2-4, with TRBD1 as a possible D gene (6 bases). Germline V CDR1 and CDR2: MGHDK, SYGVNS. This CDR3 spans 17 amino acids. V lost 4 bases to trimming and J lost 0 bases, with 16 bases between them. The CDR3 DNA is TGTGCCAGCAGTGCCCATACAGGGCGCCTAGCCAAAAACATTCAGTACTTC. It translates to CASSAHTGRLAKNIQYF.

The CDR3 loop is CASSTTGGRNIQYF. CDR3 nucleotides: TGTGCCAGCAGCACCACAGGGGGGAGAAACATTCAGTACTTC. This sequence joins TRBV28 and TRBJ2-4; TRBD1 agrees at 8 bases. The ends lost 6 bases at V and 6 bases at J; junction bases unmatched: 7. Per germline, CDR1 MDHEN and CDR2 SYDVKM. The CDR3 covers 14 residues. Combining the CDR3 with reference TRBV28 and TRBJ2-4 gives the whole variable domain DVKVTQSSRYLVKRTGEKVFLECVQDMDHENMFWYRQDPGLGLRLIYFSYDVKMKEKGDIPEGYSVSREKKERFSLILESASTNQTSMYLCASSTTGGRNIQYFGAGTRLSVL.

This clone occurred once. The chain uses TRBV11-2 and TRBJ2-1; weak D call: TRBD1 (6 bases). With 2 bases removed from V and 3 bases from J, the gap between germline ends came to 14 bases. This CDR3 region has 16 residues. Per the germline V gene, CDR1 is SGHAT and CDR2 is FQNNGV. The CDR3 nucleotides are TGTGCCAGCAGCTTAACCCCCAGGACAGACTACAATGAGCAGTTCTTC. It specifies CASSLTPRTDYNEQFF.

The chain uses TRBV29-1 and TRBJ1-3, with TRBD1 matching 7 bases. Germline values: CDR1 SQVTM, CDR2 ANQGSEA. V gave up 4 bases and J gave up 4 bases; unmatched junction bases: 7. This CDR3 spans 14 amino acids. Here the CDR3 reads CSVGETGLGNTIYF. The DNA for the CDR3 is TGCAGCGTTGGGGAGACAGGGCTCGGAAACACCATATATTTT.

The chain carries TRBV11-2 and TRBJ1-1; 7 bases are a match to TRBD1. V shed 5 bases and J 1 base; nucleotides not matched to a gene: 10. The CDR3 spans 16 residues. The germline gives CDR1 SGHAT, CDR2 FQNNGV. CDR3: CASSTRQGWGNTEAFF. The DNA of the CDR3 is TGTGCCAGCAGCACTAGACAGGGATGGGGGAACACTGAAGCTTTCTTT.